This T cell receptor beta chain comes out of a study of OX40 agonist ivuxolimab in advanced cancers. Looking at the study overall: Of the participants, around 39% had some prior anti-PD-1, anti-PD-L1 or anti-CTLA-4 therapy, which was allowed.

The sampling schedule covered blood at baseline, cycle 4 day 1, and cycle 7 day 1. As regards this clone: Its antigen is currently unknown.

V lost 0 bases to trimming and J lost 5 bases, with 8 bases between them. The CDR3 totals 13 residues. The V gene's germline CDR1 is MNHEY and CDR2 SMNVEV (reference sequence). Sequencing used immunoSEQ multiplex PCR; TCRdb keeps in-frame clones, though not all of them. This sample has about 35,000 clones, with roughly 80% found just once. Broader study findings: With doses of 0.1 to 3.0 mg/kg, CD4+ and CD8+ blood T cells had undergone clonal expansion by week 6.

The sample here was CD4+ or CD8+ T cells sorted from blood, taken in a trial of the OX40 agonist ivuxolimab. The J gene is TRBJ2-7, the V gene TRBV27; no clear D. The sequence came from an adult with an advanced solid tumor such as melanoma, head and neck, liver or kidney cancer. DNA for the CDR3: TGTGCCAGCAGTTTATCAGGGCGCCACGAGCAGTACTTC. Protein: CASSLSGRHEQYF.